The rows below give T cell receptor beta chains drawn from one sample of a study of T cell responses to AZD1222 COVID-19 vaccine. Sequencing was performed with immunoSEQ multiplex PCR; in TCRdb, only in-frame clones are kept and a portion is missing. The sample records 120,000 to 150,000 clones, 90% to 95% being singletons. Here the sequenced sample was peripheral blood, taken on day 0 of MenACWY control vaccination. Source of these receptors: an adult in good health. Each CDR3 is given with its conserved first and last residue. Fields, in order: clone size, V gene, D gene, J gene, CDR3 protein, CDR3 DNA. D genes are given only for firm matches. The size field is filled for only some rows; it gives once, few, many or a size class.

size: .; V: TRBV19; D: .; J: TRBJ2-2; CDR3: CASSIGPVGELFF; DNA: TGTGCCAGTAGTATAGGCCCCGTCGGGGAGCTGTTTTTT
size: few; V: TRBV7-2; D: TRBD1; J: TRBJ2-7; CDR3: CASSSYLRDRNYEQYF; DNA: TGTGCCAGCAGCTCTTACCTCCGGGACAGGAATTACGAGCAGTACTTC
size: .; V: TRBV13; D: TRBD2; J: TRBJ2-5; CDR3: CASSLKMGLAGVETQYF; DNA: TGTGCCAGCAGCTTGAAGATGGGACTAGCGGGAGTGGAGACCCAGTACTTC
size: .; V: TRBV28; D: .; J: TRBJ1-2; CDR3: CASSLPARGSGYTF; DNA: TGTGCCAGCAGTTTACCGGCCAGGGGATCTGGCTACACCTTC
size: .; V: TRBV5-1; D: .; J: TRBJ2-7; CDR3: CASSSSPGGAREQYF; DNA: TGCGCCAGCAGCTCCTCCCCAGGAGGGGCCCGCGAGCAGTACTTC
size: .; V: TRBV5-1; D: TRBD1; J: TRBJ2-3; CDR3: CASSPGTGSTDTQYF; DNA: TGCGCCAGCAGCCCGGGGACAGGGAGCACAGATACGCAGTATTTT
size: .; V: TRBV5-6; D: .; J: TRBJ2-7; CDR3: CASSLDRSYEQYF; DNA: TGTGCCAGCAGCTTGGACAGGAGCTACGAGCAGTACTTC
size: .; V: TRBV12-3/TRBV12-4; D: .; J: TRBJ2-1; CDR3: CASTLGAEQFF; DNA: TGTGCCAGCACCTTGGGGGCTGAGCAGTTCTTC
size: many; V: TRBV6-4; D: TRBD1; J: TRBJ2-1; CDR3: CASTSGRQGAGEQFF; DNA: TGTGCCAGCACCTCGGGAAGACAGGGGGCCGGTGAGCAGTTCTTC
size: .; V: TRBV5-1; D: .; J: TRBJ2-3; CDR3: CASSLNGGTGAATQYF; DNA: TGCGCCAGCAGCTTAAACGGAGGAACGGGGGCAGCTACGCAGTATTTT
size: few; V: TRBV5-1; D: .; J: TRBJ1-1; CDR3: CASSLAQNTEAFF; DNA: TGCGCCAGCAGCTTGGCCCAGAACACTGAAGCTTTCTTT
size: .; V: TRBV5-4; D: .; J: TRBJ1-1; CDR3: CASSRGAGTKNTEAFF; DNA: TGTGCCAGCAGCCGAGGAGCCGGGACAAAGAACACTGAAGCTTTCTTT
size: .; V: TRBV6-2/TRBV6-3; D: .; J: TRBJ2-1; CDR3: CASSTRRPLRYNEQFF; DNA: TGTGCCAGCAGTACTCGGAGGCCACTGAGGTACAATGAGCAGTTCTTC
size: .; V: TRBV5-1; D: .; J: TRBJ2-7; CDR3: CASSLDEPGHSYEQYF; DNA: TGCGCCAGCAGCTTGGACGAACCGGGACACTCCTACGAGCAGTACTTC
size: .; V: TRBV12-3/TRBV12-4; D: .; J: TRBJ2-7; CDR3: CASRQGRGEQYF; DNA: TGTGCCAGCAGGCAAGGTAGGGGCGAGCAGTACTTC
size: .; V: TRBV4-1; D: .; J: TRBJ1-2; CDR3: CASSQAPGTEIGYTF; DNA: TGCGCCAGCAGCCAAGCACCTGGGACGGAGATTGGCTACACCTTC
size: .; V: TRBV7-6; D: .; J: TRBJ2-1; CDR3: CASSLLSRATGQFF; DNA: TGTGCCAGCAGCTTACTGAGCCGAGCAACCGGGCAGTTCTTC
size: .; V: TRBV6-1; D: .; J: TRBJ1-4; CDR3: CASSEGSFDEKLFF; DNA: TGTGCCAGCAGTGAAGGCAGTTTCGATGAAAAACTGTTTTTT
size: .; V: TRBV9; D: TRBD1; J: TRBJ2-3; CDR3: CASSTQGARDTQYF; DNA: TGTGCCAGCAGCACCCAGGGGGCTCGGGATACGCAGTATTTT
size: .; V: TRBV3-1/TRBV3-2; D: TRBD1; J: TRBJ1-2; CDR3: CASSRASQGGHGYTF; DNA: TGTGCCAGCAGCCGAGCATCGCAGGGGGGTCATGGCTACACCTTC
size: .; V: TRBV11-1; D: .; J: TRBJ1-6; CDR3: CASSEDTGFVGRPLHF; DNA: TGTGCCAGCAGCGAAGACACAGGGTTCGTCGGACGACCCCTCCACTTT
size: .; V: TRBV2; D: TRBD1; J: TRBJ1-1; CDR3: CASSEVGTGGWGNTEAFF; DNA: TGTGCCAGCAGTGAAGTCGGGACAGGGGGCTGGGGGAACACTGAAGCTTTCTTT
size: .; V: TRBV5-6; D: .; J: TRBJ2-1; CDR3: CASSLAEAAYNEQFF; DNA: TGTGCCAGCAGCTTGGCCGAGGCAGCTTACAATGAGCAGTTCTTC
size: .; V: TRBV5-1; D: TRBD1; J: TRBJ1-4; CDR3: CASASYRGFGEKLFF; DNA: TGCGCCAGCGCCTCCTACAGGGGCTTTGGAGAAAAACTGTTTTTT
size: few; V: TRBV9; D: .; J: TRBJ2-7; CDR3: CASSLEGVGEQYF; DNA: TGTGCCAGCAGCCTTGAGGGGGTGGGCGAGCAGTACTTC
size: .; V: TRBV3-1/TRBV3-2; D: .; J: TRBJ1-2; CDR3: CASSPRTPNYGYTF; DNA: TGTGCCAGCAGCCCTCGGACACCAAACTATGGCTACACCTTC
size: .; V: TRBV5-1; D: TRBD1; J: TRBJ2-7; CDR3: CASSLGQGVGEQYF; DNA: TGCGCCAGCAGCTTGGGGCAGGGGGTTGGCGAGCAGTACTTC
size: few; V: TRBV30; D: .; J: TRBJ1-2; CDR3: CAWSMGLYGYTF; DNA: TGTGCCTGGAGCATGGGACTCTATGGCTACACCTTC
size: .; V: TRBV18; D: .; J: TRBJ2-5; CDR3: CASSPFRQTVYF; DNA: TGTGCCAGCTCACCATTTAGGCAGACTGTATACTTC
size: .; V: TRBV18; D: TRBD2; J: TRBJ2-1; CDR3: CASSPPGRLAEGFF; DNA: TGTGCCAGCTCACCACCCGGGCGACTAGCCGAGGGGTTCTTC
size: .; V: TRBV19; D: TRBD1; J: TRBJ1-1; CDR3: CASSLRQGANTEAFF; DNA: TGTGCCAGTAGTCTACGACAGGGGGCGAACACTGAAGCTTTCTTT
size: .; V: TRBV19; D: TRBD1; J: TRBJ2-7; CDR3: CASRTGTGSYEQYF; DNA: TGTGCCAGCCGAACCGGGACAGGGTCCTACGAGCAGTACTTC
size: .; V: TRBV24-1; D: .; J: TRBJ1-6; CDR3: CATSDLTTVDYSPLHF; DNA: TGTGCCACCAGTGATTTGACGACAGTCGACTATTCACCCCTCCACTTT
size: once; V: TRBV3-1/TRBV3-2; D: TRBD1; J: TRBJ2-3; CDR3: CASSQGGQNTDTQYF; DNA: TGTGCCAGCAGCCAAGGGGGACAGAACACAGATACGCAGTATTTT
size: .; V: TRBV7-3; D: TRBD1; J: TRBJ2-2; CDR3: CASSLLTGEFGELFF; DNA: TGTGCCAGCAGCCTACTGACAGGGGAGTTCGGGGAGCTGTTTTTT
size: .; V: TRBV6-5; D: .; J: TRBJ1-3; CDR3: CASSPRDPLNTIYF; DNA: TGTGCCAGCAGCCCCCGGGACCCCTTAAACACCATATATTTT
size: .; V: TRBV18; D: .; J: TRBJ2-1; CDR3: CASSPRQAAYNEQFF; DNA: TGTGCCAGCTCACCCCGACAGGCGGCCTACAATGAGCAGTTCTTC
size: once; V: TRBV6-7; D: TRBD2; J: TRBJ2-1; CDR3: CASSSPLAGGTYNEQFF; DNA: TGTGCCAGCAGTTCCCCACTAGCGGGAGGGACCTACAATGAGCAGTTCTTC
size: few; V: TRBV28; D: .; J: TRBJ1-2; CDR3: CASSLRGQDNYGYTF; DNA: TGTGCCAGCAGTTTACGAGGTCAGGATAACTATGGCTACACCTTC
size: .; V: TRBV20-1; D: .; J: TRBJ1-3; CDR3: CSASVTGPGNTIYF; DNA: TGCAGTGCTAGTGTAACAGGGCCCGGAAACACCATATATTTT
size: .; V: TRBV19; D: .; J: TRBJ2-7; CDR3: CASSISGIHSYEQYF; DNA: TGTGCCAGTAGTATAAGCGGAATCCACTCCTACGAGCAGTACTTC
size: .; V: TRBV7-3; D: .; J: TRBJ1-2; CDR3: CASSRQQLTPAAAYGYTF; DNA: TGTGCCAGCAGCCGCCAGCAGCTCACCCCTGCAGCCGCCTATGGCTACACCTTC
size: .; V: TRBV20-1; D: TRBD1; J: TRBJ1-6; CDR3: CSASPGQGDGNSPLHF; DNA: TGCAGTGCTAGTCCGGGACAGGGGGATGGGAATTCACCCCTCCACTTT
size: once; V: TRBV15; D: TRBD2; J: TRBJ2-1; CDR3: CATRATVLAGPYNEQFF; DNA: TGTGCCACCAGGGCTACGGTCCTAGCGGGACCGTACAATGAGCAGTTCTTC
size: .; V: TRBV10-3; D: .; J: TRBJ1-6; CDR3: CAISESSPDRKQYSPLHF; DNA: TGTGCCATCAGTGAGAGTAGCCCTGACAGAAAGCAATATTCACCCCTCCACTTT
size: .; V: TRBV10-3; D: .; J: TRBJ2-5; CDR3: CAISESFRDQETQYF; DNA: TGTGCCATCAGTGAGTCATTTAGGGATCAAGAGACCCAGTACTTC
size: .; V: TRBV5-4; D: TRBD2; J: TRBJ2-2; CDR3: CASSFPQLAGNTGELFF; DNA: TGTGCCAGCAGCTTCCCTCAACTAGCGGGGAACACCGGGGAGCTGTTTTTT
size: .; V: TRBV3-1/TRBV3-2; D: .; J: TRBJ1-4; CDR3: CASSWGLTNEKLFF; DNA: TGTGCCAGCAGCTGGGGATTAACTAATGAAAAACTGTTTTTT
size: .; V: TRBV28; D: TRBD2; J: TRBJ2-7; CDR3: CASRLAGSYEQYF; DNA: TGTGCCAGCAGGTTAGCGGGGTCCTACGAGCAGTACTTC
size: .; V: TRBV19; D: .; J: TRBJ2-2; CDR3: CASSIAGPNTGELFF; DNA: TGTGCCAGTAGTATAGCGGGACCAAACACCGGGGAGCTGTTTTTT
size: .; V: TRBV27; D: .; J: TRBJ1-6; CDR3: CASTLGASYNSPLHF; DNA: TGTGCCAGCACCCTGGGGGCCTCCTATAATTCACCCCTCCACTTT
size: .; V: TRBV19; D: .; J: TRBJ2-7; CDR3: CASSRGRPGRRIYEQYF; DNA: TGTGCCAGTAGCCGCGGACGACCGGGACGGAGGATCTACGAGCAGTACTTC
size: .; V: TRBV7-2; D: TRBD2; J: TRBJ2-1; CDR3: CASILSGGAYNEQFF; DNA: TGTGCCAGCATCCTTAGCGGGGGGGCCTACAATGAGCAGTTCTTC
size: once; V: TRBV9; D: TRBD2; J: TRBJ2-5; CDR3: CASSVAGGPRETQYF; DNA: TGTGCCAGCAGCGTAGCGGGGGGGCCGAGGGAGACCCAGTACTTC